This TCR beta chain originates from a study of blood T cell repertoires in COVID-19 (dated by TCRdb to 2019 to 2021). Describing the broader study: Samples covering the acute and convalescent phases of COVID-19 were provided by collaborators in the United States, Italy and Spain. The sample metadata nearly always contained a de-identified subject ID, COVID-19 status, age in years and sex. The prospective study material was composed of cDNA or gDNA derived from T cells, B-cell-depleted T cells, or PBMCs. Subjects who had been exposed to COVID-19, were actively infected with it, or had recovered from it provided the deeply sampled blood TCRbeta repertoires that made up the dataset. HLA class I and class II types, where available, came from metadata supplied by the sample provider rather than from assay-based typing. Samples were obtained from the ongoing ImmuneRACE study (first 160 participants) and from 1,254 subjects provided by 6 global collaborators. The repertoires were released in a freely available public database intended as a resource for research on the immune response to SARS-CoV-2.

The CDR3 measures 16 amino acids from cysteine to phenylalanine. Left in the record is the CDR3 DNA by itself, 48 bases read in frame from the first base. The germline V gene (reference sequence) gives CDR1 as SGHKS and CDR2 as YYEKEE. V is trimmed back by 5 bases and J by 7 bases, and the junction contains 18 bases that no gene match accounts for. TCRbeta CDR3 regions were amplified from genomic DNA by means of the immunoSEQ Assay, a bias-controlled multiplex PCR. In the authors' own workflow: Nucleated cell counts per sample were estimated from amplification of reference gene primers within the assay. To quantify the absolute abundance of each unique TCRbeta CDR3 rearrangement, sequence reads were collapsed and filtered. For each sample, productive Simpson clonality was calculated as the square root of Simpson's diversity index across productive rearrangements. Sourced from immuneACCESS, this table was stored by TCRdb with only in-frame sequences that have V and J called. A share of the clones is absent; for the studies checked, an unresolved V gene accounts for under half, and the remainder has no known explanation. V and J calls and clone size are as listed in that table; D and trimming were resolved from the DNA. In this sample the table shows about 250,000 clones, around nine tenths of which occur a single time. The leading ten clones occupy under 0.95% of the sample.

To note about this clone: Its recognized antigen is unknown. No base quality information exists; no much larger clone differs at one position.

Findings and caveats that apply to the study as a whole: The amount of clinical and demographic metadata varied by source and participant and was provided uncurated.

Each collaborating institution followed its own protocols to collect whole blood in K2EDTA tubes. Collaborator samples were shipped for TCRbeta analysis as frozen whole blood, isolated PBMCs, or DNA extracted from either sample type. This sequence uses TRBV5-5 and TRBJ2-7; the central 7 bases match TRBD1. The sequence derives from a young man with acute or convalescent COVID-19. Material for sequencing was peripheral blood. The CDR3 has the sequence CASSRTPGQTSREQYF. The DNA sequence is given as TGTGCCAGCAGTAGAACTCCGGGACAGACAAGTCGGGAGCAGTACTTC.